These 27 T cell receptor beta chains share one sample of origin, sequenced in a study of immune evolution from preneoplasia to lung adenocarcinoma. Clones were read by immunoSEQ multiplex PCR, and TCRdb kept only the in-frame ones, dropping some. This table has 30,000 to 45,000 clones, 74% appearing once. The sequencing input was FFPE invasive lung adenocarcinoma tissue. The receptors were gathered from a person in their sixties with lung adenocarcinoma.

The CDR3 DNA reads TGTGCCAGCAGCCCGCCGGGACAGGGGGTAGGTCGGGAGACCCAGTACTTC. It codes for CASSPPGQGVGRETQYF. This chain links TRBV11-2 with TRBJ2-5, with 11 bases identical to TRBD1. The germline gives CDR1 SGHAT, CDR2 FQNNGV. J was trimmed by 5 bases and V by 5 bases; bases with no gene match: 13. This CDR3 has 17 residues. Full variable domain (missing parts from reference TRBV11-2 and TRBJ2-5): EAGVAQSPRYKIIEKRQSVAFWCNPISGHATLYWYQQILGQGPKLLIQFQNNGVVDDSQLPKDRFSAERLKGVDSTLKIQPAKLEDSAVYLCASSPPGQGVGRETQYFGPGTRLLVL.

The J gene is TRBJ2-7, the V gene TRBV6-4; 13 bases fit TRBD2. This CDR3 has 17 amino acids. Per germline, CDR1 MRHNA and CDR2 SNTAGT. J was trimmed by 4 bases and V by 3 bases; bases with no gene match: 9. The CDR3 sequence is CASSERWTSGGVYEQYF. CDR3 in DNA: TGTGCCAGCAGTGAAAGGTGGACTAGCGGGGGCGTGTACGAGCAGTACTTC.

V is TRBV19 and J is TRBJ1-4; weak D call: TRBD1 (5 bases). This CDR3 is 16 amino acids long. CDR1 and CDR2 from the germline V gene are LNHDA and SQIVND (reference sequence). V lost 6 bases, J lost 2 bases, and 16 bases lay in between. CDR3: CASSLVGGGTNEKLFF. The CDR3 nucleotides are TGTGCCAGTAGCCTGGTCGGGGGAGGCACTAATGAAAAACTGTTTTTT.

V gene TRBV4-2 combines with J gene TRBJ2-2; TRBD2 agrees at 8 bases. V shed 0 bases, J shed 3 bases, and the junction held 9 bases outside the gene matches. The CDR3 contains 18 residues. Germline CDR1 and CDR2: LGHNA and YNFKEQ. Written as DNA, the CDR3 is TGTGCCAGCAGCCAAGAGATAACGGGAGGGCTCTACACCGGGGAGCTGTTTTTT. This translates into CASSQEITGGLYTGELFF.

The rearrangement links TRBV14 to TRBJ2-1; 9 nucleotides match TRBD2. V shed 0 bases, J shed 1 base, and the junction held 16 bases outside the gene matches. The CDR3 runs 21 residues. The germline V gene encodes CDR1 SGHDN and CDR2 FVKESK. The CDR3: CASSQDVRGSRLAGSYNEQFF. CDR3 DNA sequence: TGTGCCAGCAGCCAAGACGTACGGGGGTCCAGGCTAGCGGGGTCCTACAATGAGCAGTTCTTC. Supplemented by reference TRBV14 and TRBJ2-1, the full variable domain reads EAGVTQFPSHSVIEKGQTVTLRCDPISGHDNLYWYRRVMGKEIKFLLHFVKESKQDESGMPNNRFLAERTGGTYSTLKVQPAELEDSGVYFCASSQDVRGSRLAGSYNEQFFGPGTRLTVL.

There are a few counts of this clone. Other DNA sequences in the sample encode the same CDR3. This sequence joins TRBV19 and TRBJ2-3; D not resolved. The V end lost 7 bases, the J end lost 2 bases, and 10 bases lay between the germline ends. From germline, CDR1 is LNHDA and CDR2 SQIVND (reference sequence). CDR3 length equals 13 residues. CDR3 bases: TGTGCCAGTAACCGGGCTTCCACAGATACGCAGTATTTT. Translating it yields CASNRASTDTQYF.

This clone has only a few counts. The gene calls are TRBV5-4 and TRBJ1-3; D remains unclear. The CDR3 has 19 amino acids. Trimming removed 0 bases at V and 0 bases at J, with 19 bases between. The germline gives CDR1 SGHNT, CDR2 YYREEE (reference sequence). In DNA, the CDR3 is TGTGCCAGCAGCTTGGCGACCGACGGGGTCGGGAGCTCTGGAAACACCATATATTTT. This codes for CASSLATDGVGSSGNTIYF.

The rearrangement links TRBV29-1 to TRBJ2-7; D not resolved. CDR3 length: 14 amino acids. Germline V gene data show CDR1 as SQVTM and CDR2 as ANQGSEA. V gave up 5 bases and J gave up 0 bases, with 14 bases separating them. CDR3 in DNA: TGCAGCGTTAGACCGGCCCTGAGCTCCTACGAGCAGTACTTC. Its translation: CSVRPALSSYEQYF.

This clone was detected only a few times. V is TRBV5-4 and J is TRBJ2-3; D uncertain. Germline CDR1 is SGHNT and CDR2 is YYREEE (reference sequence). The V end lost 2 bases, the J end lost 2 bases, and 9 bases lay between the germline ends. The CDR3 is 14 amino acids. In nucleotides, the CDR3 is TGTGCCAGCAGCTTAAGGCGTTCCACAGATACGCAGTATTTT. This sequence encodes CASSLRRSTDTQYF.

This chain joins TRBV14 and TRBJ2-2; 7 bases fit TRBD1. This CDR3 comprises 13 residues. V lost 5 bases and J lost 7; bases outside the gene matches: 4. From germline, CDR1 is SGHDN and CDR2 FVKESK. The CDR3 spells CASSDRAVGELFF. CDR3 sequence (DNA): TGTGCCAGCAGCGACAGGGCGGTCGGGGAGCTGTTTTTT.

V and J are TRBV7-2 and TRBJ2-7; 9 bases are a match to TRBD1. Germline V lookup: CDR1 SGHTA, CDR2 FQGNSA. Germline trimming cut 2 bases from V and 11 bases from J; bases unmatched to any gene: 7. CDR3 size: 13 residues. As DNA, the CDR3 is TGTGCCAGCAGCTTAAGTCCCGGGACAGGGAAGTACTTC. As protein: CASSLSPGTGKYF. The full variable domain, completed using reference TRBV7-2 and TRBJ2-7, is GAGVSQSPSNKVTEKGKDVELRCDPISGHTALYWYRQSLGQGLEFLIYFQGNSAPDKSGLPSDRFSAERTGGSVSTLTIQRTQQEDSAVYLCASSLSPGTGKYFGPGTRLTVT.

The V and J genes are TRBV2 and TRBJ2-3, with 8 bases fitting TRBD1. The V gene's germline CDR1 is SNHLY and CDR2 FYNNEI. The length of the CDR3 is 15 residues. Unmatched junction bases numbered 5, after V lost 1 base and J lost 5 bases. CDR3 nucleotides: TGTGCCAGCAGTGAAGAAGGACAGGGTGGAGATACGCAGTATTTT. It yields the protein CASSEEGQGGDTQYF.

The chain recombines TRBV7-2 with TRBJ2-2, with D uncertain. The CDR3 consists of 14 residues. V shed 0 bases and J shed 6 bases, with 8 bases lying between them. CDR1 SGHTA and CDR2 FQGNSA come from the germline V gene. CDR3: CASSLAQGSGELFF. In nucleotides, the CDR3 is TGTGCCAGCAGCTTAGCGCAAGGGTCCGGGGAGCTGTTTTTT.

The chain combines TRBV7-8 with TRBJ1-3; weak D call: TRBD1 (6 bases). Trimming stripped 5 bases from V and 2 bases from J, with 13 bases between. The CDR3 runs to 15 residues. Germline loops: CDR1 SGHVS, CDR2 FQNEAQ. Here the CDR3 DNA reads TGTGCCAGCAGCCTGACAGGAGGAACTGGAAACACCATATATTTT. Its translation is CASSLTGGTGNTIYF.

This clone was picked up a small number of times. CDR3 sequence: CASSAAGGVDTQYF. CDR3 bases: TGTGCCAGCAGCGCAGCGGGAGGGGTAGATACGCAGTATTTT. The chain joins TRBV7-2 to TRBJ2-3; 10 nucleotides match TRBD2. The CDR3 runs to 14 residues. The germline V gene encodes CDR1 SGHTA and CDR2 FQGNSA. V lost 5 bases to trimming and J lost 5 bases; unmatched junction nucleotides: 4.

The CDR3: CASSPPGLPGNTIYF. The CDR3 DNA sequence: TGTGCCAGCTCACCACCGGGATTGCCTGGAAACACCATATATTTT. The chain uses TRBV18 and TRBJ1-3; D gene ambiguous. Looked up from germline, CDR1 is KGHSH and CDR2 is LQKENI. Trimming stripped 0 bases from V and 2 bases from J, with 8 bases between. The CDR3 runs to 15 residues. The variable domain in full, with the rest retrieved from reference TRBV18 and TRBJ1-3, is NAGVMQNPRHLVRRRGQEARLRCSPMKGHSHVYWYRQLPEEGLKFMVYLQKENIIDESGMPKERFSAEFPKEGPSILRIQQVVRGDSAAYFCASSPPGLPGNTIYFGEGSWLTVV.

The chain has TRBV18 and TRBJ1-1; TRBD1 matches 8 bases. The J segment lost 1 base and the V segment lost 5 bases, leaving 9 bases of the junction unmatched. Germline V gene lookup returns CDR1 KGHSH and CDR2 LQKENI. CDR3 size: 16 residues. The CDR3 is CASSSGQGLRNTEAFF. The CDR3 DNA sequence: TGTGCCAGCTCATCCGGACAGGGCCTGAGGAACACTGAAGCTTTCTTT.

The chain carries TRBV2 and TRBJ1-1, with D uncertain. Between the trimmed V and J ends, which lost 6 bases and 1 base, there was a span of 9 bases. Germline assignment: CDR1 SNHLY and CDR2 FYNNEI. The CDR3 totals 13 residues. CDR3 in DNA: TGTGCCAGCAGACAGAACCCGAACACTGAAGCTTTCTTT. This gives the protein CASRQNPNTEAFF.

The genes are TRBV6-1 and TRBJ1-1; D not certain. Per germline, CDR1 MNHNS and CDR2 SASEGT. The CDR3 is made up of 14 amino acids. V was pared by 6 bases and J by 0 bases, with 11 bases between. The CDR3 region is CASRVPKLNTEAFF. In nucleotides, the CDR3 is TGTGCCAGCAGGGTCCCGAAGTTGAACACTGAAGCTTTCTTT.

This clone is medium-sized in the sample. The chain recombines TRBV11-3 with TRBJ2-5; D is ambiguous. This CDR3 spans 12 amino acids. Germline CDR1 is SGHNT and CDR2 is YENEEA. Trimming removed 2 bases from V and 7 bases from J, with 8 bases in between. CDR3 DNA sequence: TGTGCCAGCAGCTTACGGGTCGGGACCCAGTACTTC. Protein product: CASSLRVGTQYF.

This clone was detected once. V is TRBV28 and J is TRBJ1-2; 12 bases are a match to TRBD1. Germline values: CDR1 MDHEN, CDR2 SYDVKM. The V segment lost 4 bases and the J segment 3 bases; nucleotides outside the gene matches: 6. The CDR3 has 16 amino acids. CDR3 sequence reads: CASSSPGQGADYGYTF. Here the CDR3 DNA reads TGTGCCAGCAGTTCCCCGGGACAGGGGGCTGACTATGGCTACACCTTC.

The rearrangement links TRBV27 to TRBJ2-2, with 8 bases identical to TRBD2. The CDR3 consists of 14 residues. The J segment lost 1 base and the V segment lost 6 bases, leaving 1 base of the junction unmatched. The V gene's germline CDR1 is MNHEY and CDR2 SMNVEV (reference sequence). The CDR3 DNA reads as TGTGCCAGCAGAAGCGGGAGGAACACCGGGGAGCTGTTTTTT. Amino acids: CASRSGRNTGELFF.

The rearrangement joins TRBV19 to TRBJ1-2; D gene ambiguous. The CDR3 consists of 13 residues. Trimming took off 3 bases at V and 8 bases at J, with 13 bases between the two ends. Germline CDR1 is LNHDA and CDR2 is SQIVND (reference sequence). The CDR3 coding sequence is TGTGCCAGTAGTATTGCGCAGGAGGCGGGCTACACCTTC. Translating it yields CASSIAQEAGYTF.

This chain joins TRBV11-2 and TRBJ2-1, with TRBD1 as a possible D gene (7 bases). There are 15 residues in the CDR3. The germline gives CDR1 SGHAT, CDR2 FQNNGV. V lost 6 bases and J 6 bases, leaving 18 bases between the germline ends. CDR3: CASSRGTDGSNEQFF. CDR3 nucleotides: TGTGCCAGCAGTCGGGGGACAGACGGCTCCAATGAGCAGTTCTTC.

As DNA, the CDR3 is TGTGCCAGCAGCGCTCAGGTGGGGGGTACTGGAAACACCATATATTTT. Amino acids: CASSAQVGGTGNTIYF. The chain is built from TRBV4-2 and TRBJ1-3; a possible D gene is TRBD1 (5 bases). Trimming took 5 bases from V and 2 from J, leaving 16 bases between them. CDR1 is LGHNA and CDR2 is YNFKEQ in the germline V gene. The CDR3 runs 16 residues.

This chain uses TRBV18 with TRBJ2-3, with D perhaps TRBD1 (5 bases). The V and J ends lost 2 bases and 0 bases respectively, with 9 bases between them. The germline V gene encodes CDR1 KGHSH and CDR2 LQKENI. The CDR3 covers 15 residues. The CDR3 bases are TGTGCCAGCTCACCATGGGCAGGGAGCACAGATACGCAGTATTTT. Translation: CASSPWAGSTDTQYF.

With respect to this clone: Other DNA sequences from this sample encode an identical CDR3 as well. The chain recombines TRBV18 with TRBJ1-4; maybe TRBD1 (6 bases). Germline V gene data show CDR1 as KGHSH and CDR2 as LQKENI. This CDR3 has 13 amino acids. Trimming took 1 base from V and 8 from J, leaving 8 bases between them. CDR3 coding DNA: TGTGCCAGCTCACCACAGACAGGCGAAAAACTGTTTTTT. Translating it yields CASSPQTGEKLFF. Full variable domain (missing parts from reference TRBV18 and TRBJ1-4): NAGVMQNPRHLVRRRGQEARLRCSPMKGHSHVYWYRQLPEEGLKFMVYLQKENIIDESGMPKERFSAEFPKEGPSILRIQQVVRGDSAAYFCASSPQTGEKLFFGSGTQLSVL.